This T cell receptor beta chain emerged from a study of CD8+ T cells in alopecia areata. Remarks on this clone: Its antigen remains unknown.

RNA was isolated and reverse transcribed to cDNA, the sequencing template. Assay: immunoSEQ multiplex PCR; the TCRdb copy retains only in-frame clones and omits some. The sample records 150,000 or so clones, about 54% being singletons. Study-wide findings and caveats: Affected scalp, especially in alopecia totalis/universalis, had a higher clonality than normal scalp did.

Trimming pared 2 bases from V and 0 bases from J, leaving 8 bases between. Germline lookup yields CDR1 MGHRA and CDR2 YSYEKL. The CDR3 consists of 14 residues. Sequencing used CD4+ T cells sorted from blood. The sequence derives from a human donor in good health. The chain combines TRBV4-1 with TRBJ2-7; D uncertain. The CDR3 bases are TGCGCCAGCAGCCAACCGACGTCCTCCTACGAGCAGTACTTC. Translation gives CASSQPTSSYEQYF.